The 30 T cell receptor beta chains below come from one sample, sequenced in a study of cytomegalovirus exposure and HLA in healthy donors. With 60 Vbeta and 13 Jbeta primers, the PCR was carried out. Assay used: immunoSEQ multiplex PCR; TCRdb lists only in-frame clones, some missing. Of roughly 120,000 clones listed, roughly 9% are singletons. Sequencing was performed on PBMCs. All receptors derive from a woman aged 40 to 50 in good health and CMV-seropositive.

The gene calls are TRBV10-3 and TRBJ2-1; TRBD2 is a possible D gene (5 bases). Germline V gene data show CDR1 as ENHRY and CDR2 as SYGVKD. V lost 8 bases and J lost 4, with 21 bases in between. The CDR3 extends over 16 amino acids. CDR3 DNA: TGTGCCATCCGAGAAGAAGGGAGAATGTCTTACAATGAGCAGTTCTTC. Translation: CAIREEGRMSYNEQFF.

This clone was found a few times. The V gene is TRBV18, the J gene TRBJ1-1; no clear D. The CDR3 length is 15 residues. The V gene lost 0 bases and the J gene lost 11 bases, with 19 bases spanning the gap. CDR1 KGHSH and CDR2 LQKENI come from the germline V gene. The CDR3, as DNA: TGTGCCAGCTCACCACCGAATTCTCTGGAGATGAACGCTTTCTTT. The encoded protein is CASSPPNSLEMNAFF.

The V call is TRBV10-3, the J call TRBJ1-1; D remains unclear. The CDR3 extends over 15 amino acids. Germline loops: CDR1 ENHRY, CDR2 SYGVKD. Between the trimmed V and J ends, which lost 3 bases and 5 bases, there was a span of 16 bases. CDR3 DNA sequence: TGTGCCATCAGTGAAAGAGTCGGGGAAGGGACTGAAGCTTTCTTT. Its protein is CAISERVGEGTEAFF.

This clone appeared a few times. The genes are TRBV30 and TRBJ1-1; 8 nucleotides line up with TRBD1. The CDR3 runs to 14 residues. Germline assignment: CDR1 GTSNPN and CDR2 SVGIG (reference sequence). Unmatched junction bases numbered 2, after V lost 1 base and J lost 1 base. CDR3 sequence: CAWSAGTGNTEAFF. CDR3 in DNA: TGTGCCTGGAGTGCCGGGACAGGGAACACTGAAGCTTTCTTT.

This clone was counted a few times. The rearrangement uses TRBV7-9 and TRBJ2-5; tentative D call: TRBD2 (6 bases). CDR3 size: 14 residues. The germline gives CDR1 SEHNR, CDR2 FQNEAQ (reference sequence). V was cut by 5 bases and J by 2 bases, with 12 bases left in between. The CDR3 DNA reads TGTGCCAGCAGCCTAGAGGGGAGGCAAGAGACCCAGTACTTC. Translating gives CASSLEGRQETQYF.

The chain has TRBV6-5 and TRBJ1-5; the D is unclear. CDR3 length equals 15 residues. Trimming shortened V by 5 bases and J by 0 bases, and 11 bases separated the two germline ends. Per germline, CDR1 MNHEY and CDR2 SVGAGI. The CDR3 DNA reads TGTGCCAGCAGTCGCTCGAGGCATAGCAATCAGCCCCAGCATTTT. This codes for CASSRSRHSNQPQHF.

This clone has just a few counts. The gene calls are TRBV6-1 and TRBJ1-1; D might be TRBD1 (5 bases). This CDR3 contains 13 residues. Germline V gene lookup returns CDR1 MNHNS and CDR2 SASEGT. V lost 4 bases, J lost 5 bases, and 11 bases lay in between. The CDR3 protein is CASSAGGGTEAFF. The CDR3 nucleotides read TGTGCCAGCAGTGCAGGTGGGGGGACTGAAGCTTTCTTT.

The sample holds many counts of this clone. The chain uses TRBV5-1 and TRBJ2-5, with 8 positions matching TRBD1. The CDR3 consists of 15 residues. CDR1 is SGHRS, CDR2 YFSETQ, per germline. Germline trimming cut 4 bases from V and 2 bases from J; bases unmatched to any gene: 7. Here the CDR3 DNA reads TGCGCCAGCAGCCCGGACAGGGTAGGGCAAGAGACCCAGTACTTC. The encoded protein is CASSPDRVGQETQYF.

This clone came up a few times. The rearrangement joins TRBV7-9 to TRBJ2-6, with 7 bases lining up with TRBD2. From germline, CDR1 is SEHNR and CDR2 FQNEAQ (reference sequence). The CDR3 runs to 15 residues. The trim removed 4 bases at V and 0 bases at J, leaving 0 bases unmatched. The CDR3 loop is CASSWEGSGANVLTF. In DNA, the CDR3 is TGTGCCAGCAGCTGGGAGGGCTCTGGGGCCAACGTCCTGACTTTC.

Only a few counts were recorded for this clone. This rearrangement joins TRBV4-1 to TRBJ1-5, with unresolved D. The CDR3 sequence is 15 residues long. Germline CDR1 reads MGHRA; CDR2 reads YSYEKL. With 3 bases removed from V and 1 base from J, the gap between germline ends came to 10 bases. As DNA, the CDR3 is TGCGCCAGCAGCCAGTGGGCTCCGAGCAATCAGCCCCAGCATTTT. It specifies CASSQWAPSNQPQHF.

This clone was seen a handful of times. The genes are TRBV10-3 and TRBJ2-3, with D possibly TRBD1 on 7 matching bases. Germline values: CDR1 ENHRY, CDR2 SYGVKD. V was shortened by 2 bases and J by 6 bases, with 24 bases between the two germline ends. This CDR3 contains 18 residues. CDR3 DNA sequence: TGTGCCATCAGTGAGCCCCTTGGACAGGCAGGAGGGATCGATACGCAGTATTTT. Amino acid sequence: CAISEPLGQAGGIDTQYF.

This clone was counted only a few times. CDR3 sequence reads: CAWEGRKSNQPQHF. DNA for the CDR3: TGTGCCTGGGAGGGCCGGAAAAGCAATCAGCCCCAGCATTTT. The chain recombines TRBV30 with TRBJ1-5; D remains unclear. Germline V lookup: CDR1 GTSNPN, CDR2 SVGIG (reference sequence). The CDR3 has 14 residues. Between the trimmed V and J ends, which lost 5 bases and 1 base, there was a span of 12 bases.

The CDR3 sequence: CASSPTGFRTRPAEAFF. The DNA for the CDR3 is TGTGCCAGCAGCCCGACAGGGTTCCGGACGAGGCCGGCTGAAGCTTTCTTT. The chain employs TRBV7-8 and TRBJ1-1, with 7 bases aligning to TRBD1. CDR1 and CDR2 (germline): SGHVS, FQNEAQ. Trimming cost V 5 bases and J 6 bases; bases outside gene matches: 18. The CDR3 spans 17 residues.

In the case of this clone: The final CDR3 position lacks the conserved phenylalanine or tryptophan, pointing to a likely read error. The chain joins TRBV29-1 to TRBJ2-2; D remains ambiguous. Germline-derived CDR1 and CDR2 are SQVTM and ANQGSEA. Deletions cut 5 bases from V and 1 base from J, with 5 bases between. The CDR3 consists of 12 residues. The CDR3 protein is CSVYVNTGELFV. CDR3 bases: TGCAGCGTTTACGTGAACACCGGGGAGCTGTTTGTT.

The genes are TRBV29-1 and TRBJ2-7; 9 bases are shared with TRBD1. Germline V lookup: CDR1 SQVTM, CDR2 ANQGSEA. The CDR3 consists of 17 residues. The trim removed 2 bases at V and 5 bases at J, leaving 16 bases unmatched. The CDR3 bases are TGCAGCGTTGAATCGGACAGGGGTCGGGCTAAATCCAACGAGCAGTACTTC. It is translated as CSVESDRGRAKSNEQYF.

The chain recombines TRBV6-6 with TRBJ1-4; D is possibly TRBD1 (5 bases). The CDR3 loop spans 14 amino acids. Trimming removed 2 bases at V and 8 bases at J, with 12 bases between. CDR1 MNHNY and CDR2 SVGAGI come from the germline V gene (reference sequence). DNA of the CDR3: TGTGCCAGCAGTTACGAAGGGGTTCGGGAAAAACTGTTTTTT. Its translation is CASSYEGVREKLFF.

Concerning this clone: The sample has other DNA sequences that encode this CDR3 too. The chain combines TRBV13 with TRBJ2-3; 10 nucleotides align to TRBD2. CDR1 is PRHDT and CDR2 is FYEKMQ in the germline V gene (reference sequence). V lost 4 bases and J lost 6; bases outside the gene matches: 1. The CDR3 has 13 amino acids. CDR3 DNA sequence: TGTGCCAGCAGCTCACTAGCGGGGGATACGCAGTATTTT. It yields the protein CASSSLAGDTQYF.

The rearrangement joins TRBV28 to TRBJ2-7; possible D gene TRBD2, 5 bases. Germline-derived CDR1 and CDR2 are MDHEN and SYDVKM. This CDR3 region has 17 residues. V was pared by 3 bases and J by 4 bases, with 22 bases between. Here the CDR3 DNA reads TGTGCCAGCAGTTTCTTCCGCGGGTCAACTACCAAATACGAGCAGTACTTC. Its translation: CASSFFRGSTTKYEQYF. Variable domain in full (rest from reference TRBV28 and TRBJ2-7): DVKVTQSSRYLVKRTGEKVFLECVQDMDHENMFWYRQDPGLGLRLIYFSYDVKMKEKGDIPEGYSVSREKKERFSLILESASTNQTSMYLCASSFFRGSTTKYEQYFGPGTRLTVT.

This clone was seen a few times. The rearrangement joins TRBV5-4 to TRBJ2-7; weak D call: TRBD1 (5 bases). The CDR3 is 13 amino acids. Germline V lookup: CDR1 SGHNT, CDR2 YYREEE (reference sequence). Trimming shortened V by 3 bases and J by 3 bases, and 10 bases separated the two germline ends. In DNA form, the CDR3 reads TGTGCCAGCAGCTCGACAGACAACTACGAGCAGTACTTC. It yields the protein CASSSTDNYEQYF.

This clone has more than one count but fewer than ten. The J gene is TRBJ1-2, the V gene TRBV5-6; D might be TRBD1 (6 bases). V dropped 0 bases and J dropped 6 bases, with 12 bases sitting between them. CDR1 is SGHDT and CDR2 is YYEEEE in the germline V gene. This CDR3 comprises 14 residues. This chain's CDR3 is CASSLGQGPHGYTF. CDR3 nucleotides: TGTGCCAGCAGCTTGGGGCAGGGGCCCCATGGCTACACCTTC.

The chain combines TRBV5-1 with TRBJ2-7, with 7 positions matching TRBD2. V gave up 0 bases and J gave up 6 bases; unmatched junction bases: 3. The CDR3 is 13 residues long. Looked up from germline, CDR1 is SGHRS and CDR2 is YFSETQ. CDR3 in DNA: TGCGCCAGCAGCTTGGGGGAGGGATCCGAGCAGTACTTC. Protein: CASSLGEGSEQYF.

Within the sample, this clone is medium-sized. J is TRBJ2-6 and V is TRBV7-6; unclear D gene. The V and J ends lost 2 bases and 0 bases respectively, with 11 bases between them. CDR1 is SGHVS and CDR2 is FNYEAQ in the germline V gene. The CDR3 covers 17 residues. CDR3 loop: CASSLISQSSGANVLTF. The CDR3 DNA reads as TGTGCCAGCAGCTTAATATCGCAGTCCTCTGGGGCCAACGTCCTGACTTTC.

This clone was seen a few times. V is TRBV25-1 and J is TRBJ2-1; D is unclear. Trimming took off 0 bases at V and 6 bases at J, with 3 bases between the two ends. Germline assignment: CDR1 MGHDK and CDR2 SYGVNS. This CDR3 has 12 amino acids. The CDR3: CASSEYLNEQFF. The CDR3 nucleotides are TGTGCCAGCAGTGAATATCTCAATGAGCAGTTCTTC.

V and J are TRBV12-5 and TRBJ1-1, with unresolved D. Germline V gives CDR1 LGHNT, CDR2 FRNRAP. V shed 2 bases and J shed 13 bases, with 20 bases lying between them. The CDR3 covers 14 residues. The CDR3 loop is CASGLSLSAGEGFF. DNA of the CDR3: TGTGCTAGTGGTTTGTCCTTATCTGCGGGAGAGGGTTTCTTT. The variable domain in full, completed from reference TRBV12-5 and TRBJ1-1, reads DARVTQTPRHKVTEMGQEVTMRCQPILGHNTVFWYRQTMMQGLELLAYFRNRAPLDDSGMPKDRFSAEMPDATLATLKIQPSEPRDSAVYFCASGLSLSAGEGFFGQGTRLTVV.

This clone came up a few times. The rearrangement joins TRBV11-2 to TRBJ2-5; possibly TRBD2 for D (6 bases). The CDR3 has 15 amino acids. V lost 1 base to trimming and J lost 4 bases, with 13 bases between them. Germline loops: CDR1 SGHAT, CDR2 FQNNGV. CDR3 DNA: TGTGCCAGCAGCTTAGGGGCGGTGGGGGGAGAGACCCAGTACTTC. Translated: CASSLGAVGGETQYF.

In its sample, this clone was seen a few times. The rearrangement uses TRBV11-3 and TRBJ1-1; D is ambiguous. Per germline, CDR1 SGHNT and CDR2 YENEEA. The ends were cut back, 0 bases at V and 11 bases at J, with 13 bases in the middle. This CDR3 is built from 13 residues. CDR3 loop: CASSLDRGGIAFF. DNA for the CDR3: TGTGCCAGCAGCTTAGATCGGGGAGGGATTGCTTTCTTT.

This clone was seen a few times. DNA for the CDR3: TGCGCCAGCAGCTATGGACAGGCGGGGGGTACAGATACGCAGTATTTT. Translated, it gives CASSYGQAGGTDTQYF. The gene calls are TRBV5-1 and TRBJ2-3, with a tentative D call TRBD2 (8 bases). The CDR3 is 16 amino acids. CDR1 is SGHRS and CDR2 is YFSETQ in the germline V gene. V was clipped by 3 bases and J by 3 bases, with 17 bases between them.

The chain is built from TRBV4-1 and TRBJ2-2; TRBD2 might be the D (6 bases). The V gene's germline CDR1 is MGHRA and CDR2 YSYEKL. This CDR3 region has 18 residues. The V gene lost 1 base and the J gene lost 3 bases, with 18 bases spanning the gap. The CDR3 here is CASSQVSWGLSDTGELFF. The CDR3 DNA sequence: TGCGCCAGCAGCCAAGTCTCGTGGGGACTCTCGGACACCGGGGAGCTGTTTTTT.

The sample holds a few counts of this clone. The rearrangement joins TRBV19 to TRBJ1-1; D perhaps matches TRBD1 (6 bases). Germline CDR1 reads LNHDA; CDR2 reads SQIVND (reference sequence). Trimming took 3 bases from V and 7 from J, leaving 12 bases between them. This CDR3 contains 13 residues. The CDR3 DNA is TGTGCCAGTAGTATGTCGGGGGGCCTTGAAGCTTTCTTT. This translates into CASSMSGGLEAFF.

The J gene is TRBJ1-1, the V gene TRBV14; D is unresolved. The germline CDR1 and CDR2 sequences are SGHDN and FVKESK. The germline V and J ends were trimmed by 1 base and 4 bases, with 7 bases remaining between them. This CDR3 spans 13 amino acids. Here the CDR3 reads CASSQGRVTEAFF. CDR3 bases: TGTGCCAGCAGCCAAGGGAGGGTCACTGAAGCTTTCTTT.